The next 25 T cell receptor beta chains were all read from a single sample in a study of follicular helper T cells after annual influenza vaccination. Time point meaning: 2014-2015 season, 7 days after vaccination. Assay: immunoSEQ multiplex PCR; the TCRdb copy retains only in-frame clones and omits some. The table has a few thousand clones, 82% seen once. This material consisted of CXCR5- memory CD4+ T cells sorted from blood, taken 7 days after influenza vaccination. Source of these receptors: an adult who received the influenza vaccine.

The rearrangement joins TRBV7-2 to TRBJ1-1, with TRBD1 matching over 7 bases. The CDR3 has 14 residues. V dropped 2 bases and J dropped 6; count of bases not matched to a gene: 6. CDR1 and CDR2 from the germline V gene are SGHTA and FQGNSA. In DNA, the CDR3 is TGTGCCAGCAGCTTAATGGAGGGGGCAGCTGAAGCTTTCTTT. It is translated as CASSLMEGAAEAFF.

The J gene is TRBJ1-1, the V gene TRBV27; TRBD1 matches at 7 bases. Germline CDR1 and CDR2: MNHEY and SMNVEV (reference sequence). The CDR3 is made up of 15 amino acids. Losses at the gene ends were 5 bases for V and 0 bases for J; bases not matched to a gene: 6. Here the CDR3 DNA reads TGTGCCAGCAGTACACCGACAGGGTTGAACACTGAAGCTTTCTTT. It translates to CASSTPTGLNTEAFF.

The chain combines TRBV6-6 with TRBJ2-1; TRBD2 aligns across 14 bases. The CDR3 is made up of 16 amino acids. J was trimmed by 10 bases and V by 0 bases; bases with no gene match: 5. From germline, CDR1 is MNHNY and CDR2 SVGAGI (reference sequence). The CDR3 DNA reads TGTGCCAGCAGTTACTCGACTAGCGGGGGGGCGGGGGAGCAGTTCTTC. Protein product: CASSYSTSGGAGEQFF.

This clone was seen only a few times. V and J are TRBV2 and TRBJ1-2, with 8 bases aligning to TRBD1. The V gene's germline CDR1 is SNHLY and CDR2 FYNNEI. The CDR3 consists of 14 residues. The junction had 8 bases not matched to a gene; V was cut back by 6 bases and J by 5 bases. The CDR3 loop is CASRVFTGGYGYTF. The DNA of the CDR3 is TGTGCCAGCAGAGTTTTCACAGGGGGTTATGGCTACACCTTC.

The chain employs TRBV19 and TRBJ2-3, with D possibly TRBD2 on 5 matching bases. Trimming took off 7 bases at V and 1 base at J, with 9 bases between the two ends. Germline CDR1 and CDR2: LNHDA and SQIVND (reference sequence). This CDR3 spans 13 amino acids. The CDR3 here is CASNVRGTDTQYF. DNA for the CDR3: TGTGCCAGTAATGTGCGGGGCACAGATACGCAGTATTTT.

V gene TRBV14 combines with J gene TRBJ2-6; no definite D call. Trimming removed 0 bases at V and 3 bases at J, with 3 bases between. This CDR3 contains 14 residues. The V gene's germline CDR1 is SGHDN and CDR2 FVKESK. The CDR3 nucleotides read TGTGCCAGCAGCCAAGAACTTGGGGCCAACGTCCTGACTTTC. Its translation: CASSQELGANVLTF.

The V call is TRBV28, the J call TRBJ2-2; D gene unclear. Germline V gene lookup returns CDR1 MDHEN and CDR2 SYDVKM. This CDR3 region has 13 residues. The V gene lost 7 bases and the J gene lost 1 base, with 7 bases spanning the gap. The CDR3 here is CASNYQNTGELFF. The DNA for the CDR3 is TGTGCCAGCAATTACCAGAACACCGGGGAGCTGTTTTTT.

The chain employs TRBV13 and TRBJ1-2, with D possibly matching TRBD1 (6 bases). From germline, CDR1 is PRHDT and CDR2 FYEKMQ (reference sequence). V lost 2 bases and J 1 base, leaving 17 bases between the germline ends. The CDR3 is 17 amino acids. In DNA, the CDR3 is TGTGCCAGCAGCTTATGGGGAGGGGGTCCAAATAACTATGGCTACACCTTC. It translates to CASSLWGGGPNNYGYTF.

The chain uses TRBV4-1 and TRBJ2-5; a possible D gene is TRBD2 (7 bases). Germline CDR1 is MGHRA and CDR2 is YSYEKL. The CDR3 contains 15 residues. The germline V and J ends were trimmed by 5 bases and 0 bases, with 13 bases remaining between them. The CDR3 region has the DNA TGCGCCAGCAGCGGGGGGGCTTTATACCAAGAGACCCAGTACTTC. Translating it yields CASSGGALYQETQYF.

The V and J genes are TRBV30 and TRBJ2-7; possibly TRBD2 for D (5 bases). In germline, CDR1 is GTSNPN, CDR2 SVGIG (reference sequence). The V and J ends lost 3 bases and 3 bases respectively, with 9 bases between them. CDR3 length equals 12 residues. The CDR3 DNA is TGTGCCTGGAGAAGACGGGACTACGAGCAGTACTTC. Translating it yields CAWRRRDYEQYF.

The rearrangement joins TRBV11-2 to TRBJ2-3, with D unresolved. Trimming took 5 bases from V and 4 from J, leaving 7 bases between them. This CDR3 region has 12 residues. The V gene's germline CDR1 is SGHAT and CDR2 FQNNGV. The CDR3 loop reads CASSPAADTQYF. The CDR3 coding sequence is TGTGCCAGCAGCCCGGCGGCAGATACGCAGTATTTT.

In nucleotides, the CDR3 is TGTGCCAGTAGAGGGCGAGGGACAGCCTTTTCCGGGGAGCTGTTTTTT. Translating gives CASRGRGTAFSGELFF. This chain connects TRBV19 to TRBJ2-2, with 7 bases that match TRBD1. V lost 6 bases, J lost 6 bases, and 13 bases stayed unmatched. Per germline, CDR1 LNHDA and CDR2 SQIVND (reference sequence). This CDR3 spans 16 amino acids.

This clone was recorded once. The chain employs TRBV18 and TRBJ2-3; 10 bases map to TRBD2. The CDR3 runs to 17 residues. The V gene's germline CDR1 is KGHSH and CDR2 LQKENI. The junction had 10 bases not matched to a gene; V was cut back by 6 bases and J by 1 base. The CDR3 spells CASSVSGGAPRTDTQYF. In DNA form, the CDR3 reads TGTGCCAGCTCGGTCAGCGGGGGGGCCCCCCGCACAGATACGCAGTATTTT.

The V and J genes are TRBV7-9 and TRBJ2-4; D is unclear. The CDR3 extends over 16 amino acids. Between the trimmed V and J ends, which lost 5 bases and 9 bases, there was a span of 23 bases. Germline CDR1 and CDR2: SEHNR and FQNEAQ (reference sequence). The CDR3 DNA reads as TGTGCCAGCAGCCCAGACATAGGGCAGCGATCGGGCATTCAGTACTTC. It encodes CASSPDIGQRSGIQYF.

This clone was seen more than once but under ten times. The genes are TRBV7-9 and TRBJ1-5; D not resolved. CDR1 is SEHNR, CDR2 FQNEAQ, per germline (reference sequence). V was pared by 0 bases and J by 5 bases, with 17 bases between. This CDR3 comprises 17 residues. The CDR3 loop reads CASSLARSLGADQPQHF. CDR3 nucleotide sequence: TGTGCCAGCAGCTTAGCGCGTAGTCTAGGAGCGGATCAGCCCCAGCATTTT.

About this clone: Other DNA sequences in this specimen translate into the identical CDR3. DNA of the CDR3: TGTGCCAGCAGCGCCACACTAGCGGGAGCTGGGAGAACCTACGAGCAGTACTTC. This translates into CASSATLAGAGRTYEQYF. This chain joins TRBV11-2 and TRBJ2-7; 11 bases fit TRBD2. CDR1 is SGHAT, CDR2 FQNNGV, per germline. V was pared by 5 bases and J by 2 bases, with 14 bases of the junction left unmatched. The CDR3 sequence is 18 residues long.

The chain uses TRBV19 and TRBJ2-3; D possibly corresponds to TRBD2 (6 bases). The germline V and J ends were trimmed by 6 bases and 2 bases, with 21 bases remaining between them. CDR3 length: 17 amino acids. The germline CDR1 and CDR2 sequences are LNHDA and SQIVND (reference sequence). The CDR3 sequence is CASREGRTSKITDTQYF. CDR3 coding DNA: TGTGCCAGTAGGGAGGGACGGACCTCAAAAATCACAGATACGCAGTATTTT.

This chain connects TRBV6-6 to TRBJ2-5, with 9 bases lining up with TRBD2. CDR1 MNHNY and CDR2 SVGAGI come from the germline V gene (reference sequence). The trim removed 5 bases at V and 8 bases at J, leaving 12 bases unmatched. The CDR3 sequence is 15 residues long. The CDR3 region has the DNA TGTGCCAGCAGTCCGCGTGGCGGGGGGGCGTCTACCCAGTACTTC. This gives the protein CASSPRGGGASTQYF.

CDR3 sequence reads: CASSLVLGRGGLNEQFF. CDR3 bases: TGTGCCAGCAGCTTAGTGTTAGGGCGGGGGGGGCTAAATGAGCAGTTCTTC. The genes are TRBV11-2 and TRBJ2-1, with 9 bases aligning to TRBD2. The V segment lost 1 base and the J segment 7 bases; nucleotides outside the gene matches: 11. The CDR3 has 17 residues. Looked up from germline, CDR1 is SGHAT and CDR2 is FQNNGV.

The chain carries TRBV5-1 and TRBJ1-1; no reliable D call. The CDR3 totals 13 residues. V lost 0 bases, J lost 1 base, and 4 bases lay in between. Looked up from germline, CDR1 is SGHRS and CDR2 is YFSETQ. The CDR3 region has the DNA TGCGCCAGCAGCTTGGTATCGAACACTGAAGCTTTCTTT. Its translation: CASSLVSNTEAFF.

The chain uses TRBV6-5 and TRBJ2-7, with 8 bases fitting TRBD2. The CDR3 has 16 residues. V shed 4 bases, J shed 4 bases, and the junction held 12 bases outside the gene matches. From germline, CDR1 is MNHEY and CDR2 SVGAGI. CDR3 residues: CASSSRLGGAGYEQYF. The CDR3 DNA follows: TGTGCCAGCAGTTCCCGACTCGGGGGGGCCGGTTACGAGCAGTACTTC.

This chain connects TRBV7-7 to TRBJ2-5, with 9 positions matching TRBD1. Germline CDR1 is SSHAT and CDR2 is FNYEAQ (reference sequence). The V segment lost 5 bases and the J segment 5 bases; nucleotides outside the gene matches: 6. CDR3 length: 14 amino acids. The CDR3 DNA follows: TGTGCCAGCAGCCCGTTTGGGACAGGGGAGACCCAGTACTTC. It specifies CASSPFGTGETQYF. The full variable domain, with the rest looked up from reference TRBV7-7 and TRBJ2-5, is GAGVSQSPRYKVTKRGQDVTLRCDPISSHATLYWYQQALGQGPEFLTYFNYEAQPDKSGLPSDRFSAERPEGSISTLTIQRTEQRDSAMYRCASSPFGTGETQYFGPGTRLLVL.

The rearrangement links TRBV13 to TRBJ2-7; no clear D. Per the germline V gene, CDR1 is PRHDT and CDR2 is FYEKMQ (reference sequence). Trimming took off 3 bases at V and 0 bases at J, with 9 bases between the two ends. There are 14 residues in the CDR3. CDR3 nucleotides: TGTGCCAGCAGCTTTGGGCAGGACTCCTACGAGCAGTACTTC. Amino acid sequence: CASSFGQDSYEQYF.

The chain uses TRBV6-5 and TRBJ1-2; 7 bases match TRBD1. CDR3 size: 14 residues. CDR1 and CDR2 (germline): MNHEY, SVGAGI. V was clipped by 7 bases and J by 4 bases; unmatched bases: 9. In DNA form, the CDR3 reads TGTGCCAGCACCAGGGGAGGGGGCCCCTATGGCTACACCTTC. This sequence encodes CASTRGGGPYGYTF.

The genes are TRBV6-5 and TRBJ1-1; no clear D. The V and J ends lost 6 bases and 5 bases respectively, with 7 bases between them. There are 11 residues in the CDR3. The germline gives CDR1 MNHEY, CDR2 SVGAGI. The CDR3 reads CASRGNTEAFF. CDR3 nucleotide sequence: TGTGCCAGCAGGGGGAATACTGAAGCTTTCTTT.